These 5 T cell receptor beta chains were all obtained from the same sample, sequenced in a study of blood T cell repertoires in COVID-19. Sequenced by immunoSEQ multiplex PCR; TCRdb stores in-frame clones only, minus some. The sample shows approximately 250,000 clones, about 89% of them seen only once. The specimen was peripheral blood. All receptors derive from a woman aged 55-70 years who had recovered from COVID-19.

This sequence joins TRBV6-4 and TRBJ2-7; TRBD1 might be the D (5 bases). Trimming left V 3 bases short and J 11 bases short, with 14 bases between. The CDR3 sequence is 12 residues long. Germline CDR1 is MRHNA and CDR2 is SNTAGT. The CDR3 is CASSELGQGKYF. CDR3 DNA: TGTGCCAGCAGTGAGTTGGGGCAGGGTAAGTACTTC.

This clone was recorded once. The chain is built from TRBV27 and TRBJ1-5, with 7 nucleotides matching TRBD1. Per the germline V gene, CDR1 is MNHEY and CDR2 is SMNVEV (reference sequence). V shed 6 bases, J shed 5 bases, and the junction held 10 bases outside the gene matches. The CDR3 has 15 residues. The DNA for the CDR3 is TGTGCCAGCAGCTCCAGACAGGGAACCTATCAGCCCCAGCATTTT. Translating it yields CASSSRQGTYQPQHF.

This chain joins TRBV24-1 and TRBJ1-2; 9 nucleotides match TRBD1. The V segment lost 4 bases and the J segment 3 bases; nucleotides outside the gene matches: 8. Per germline, CDR1 KGHDR and CDR2 SFDVKD. This CDR3 spans 16 amino acids. The CDR3 region is CATSDSRDRVYYGYTF. The DNA for the CDR3 is TGTGCCACCAGTGACTCCCGGGACAGGGTATACTATGGCTACACCTTC.

Here the CDR3 reads CASSLGDRVTGELFF. In DNA, the CDR3 is TGTGCCAGCAGCCTGGGGGACAGGGTCACCGGGGAGCTGTTTTTT. The V gene is TRBV9, the J gene TRBJ2-2; TRBD1 agrees at 9 bases. Trimming at V came to 4 bases and at J to 4 bases, leaving 5 bases not matched to a gene. The CDR3 sequence is 15 residues long. CDR1 and CDR2 (germline): SGDLS, YYNGEE.

The V gene is TRBV4-1, the J gene TRBJ1-6, with TRBD1 matching 9 bases. The CDR3 contains 16 residues. Losses at the gene ends were 1 base for V and 10 bases for J; bases not matched to a gene: 8. CDR1 MGHRA and CDR2 YSYEKL come from the germline V gene. CDR3 DNA sequence: TGCGCCAGCAGCCAAGTCATGGGACAGGGAGCCTCACCCCTCCACTTT. This gives the protein CASSQVMGQGASPLHF.